The sequence of this TCR beta chain was determined in a study of shared clonotypes between healthy human individuals. About the research overall: Researchers assigned three CD4 naive, three CD4 memory, two CD8 naive and one CD8 memory plate to each donor. Study-wide points: Sequencing depth was expected to influence donor clonotype sharing.

On this clone itself: Its antigen is currently unknown.

The table came from immunoSEQ multiplex PCR; TCRdb's copy has only in-frame clones and leaves some out. This sample has about 600,000 clones, with less than 98% found just once. This TCR was recovered from a woman aged 25 to 39 in good health. Sequencing was done on a sample of naive CD4+ T cells sorted from blood. Indicated subset: CD45RA+ positively selected.

The CDR3 DNA reads as TGCAGTGCTAGCGACCCCTACGAGCAGTACTTC. Amino acids: CSASDPYEQYF. The genes are TRBV20-1 and TRBJ2-7; D unclear. Germline V CDR1 and CDR2: DFQATT, SNEGSKA (reference sequence). The CDR3 extends over 11 amino acids. Trimming took 3 bases from V and 2 from J, leaving 5 bases between them.